These 18 T cell receptor beta chains share one sample of origin, sequenced in a study of shared clonotypes between healthy human individuals. Repertoires were generated with immunoSEQ multiplex PCR, while TCRdb's copy carries only in-frame clones and drops some. The table has around 650,000 clones, around 96% seen once. Cells designated naive CD8 were CD45RO-negative and were positively selected for CCR7, with terminally differentiated effector memory CD45RA+ cells excluded. The sample comprised naive CD8+ T cells sorted from blood. Every receptor here comes from a woman in her 30s in good health.

This sequence joins TRBV29-1 and TRBJ2-5; D perhaps matches TRBD2 (7 bases). In germline, CDR1 is SQVTM, CDR2 ANQGSEA. V was trimmed by 4 bases and J by 0 bases, leaving 15 bases between them. CDR3 length: 15 residues. CDR3 in amino acids: CSVGGGRENQETQYF. In nucleotides, the CDR3 is TGCAGCGTTGGGGGGGGCAGGGAGAACCAAGAGACCCAGTACTTC.

The rearrangement uses TRBV29-1 and TRBJ2-1; TRBD2 aligns across 16 bases. The V and J ends lost 3 bases and 0 bases, in that order; junction bases with no gene match: 5. In germline, CDR1 is SQVTM, CDR2 ANQGSEA. The length of the CDR3 is 18 residues. The CDR3: CSVEEGLAGGHSYNEQFF. The CDR3 DNA reads TGCAGCGTTGAGGAGGGACTAGCGGGAGGGCACTCCTACAATGAGCAGTTCTTC.

The chain links TRBV11-2 to TRBJ2-7; tentative D call: TRBD2 (6 bases). The length of the CDR3 is 16 residues. V was shortened by 0 bases and J by 3 bases, with 15 bases between the two germline ends. Germline CDR1 reads SGHAT; CDR2 reads FQNNGV. This CDR3 is CASSLDRWRGDYEQYF. For the CDR3, the DNA is TGTGCCAGCAGCTTAGATCGATGGCGGGGAGACTACGAGCAGTACTTC.

This chain joins TRBV13 and TRBJ2-2, with TRBD2 matching over 9 bases. Trimming cost V 0 bases and J 0 bases; bases outside gene matches: 2. CDR3 size: 17 residues. CDR1 and CDR2 (germline): PRHDT, FYEKMQ (reference sequence). The CDR3 is CASSLGQRGANTGELFF. CDR3 DNA sequence: TGTGCCAGCAGCTTAGGCCAGCGGGGGGCGAACACCGGGGAGCTGTTTTTT.

This chain links TRBV5-1 with TRBJ2-7; 7 nucleotides match TRBD1. The CDR3 runs 14 residues. The ends lost 3 bases at V and 4 bases at J; junction bases unmatched: 7. The germline V gene has CDR1 SGHRS and CDR2 YFSETQ. The CDR3 loop is CASSYTTGSYEQYF. For the CDR3, the DNA is TGCGCCAGCAGCTACACGACAGGGAGTTACGAGCAGTACTTC.

This chain links TRBV7-9 with TRBJ1-5; a possible D gene is TRBD1 (6 bases). Germline V gives CDR1 SEHNR, CDR2 FQNEAQ (reference sequence). V shed 4 bases and J shed 3 bases, with 19 bases lying between them. The CDR3 runs to 17 residues. CDR3 nucleotides: TGTGCCAGCAGCTCCACAGGGAGGGGTGCACCCAATCAGCCCCAGCATTTT. Its translation is CASSSTGRGAPNQPQHF.

This chain connects TRBV27 to TRBJ1-6, with a possible D match to TRBD1 (6 bases). The CDR3 is 14 residues long. In germline, CDR1 is MNHEY, CDR2 SMNVEV (reference sequence). Trimming took off 7 bases at V and 7 bases at J, with 14 bases between the two ends. CDR3 bases: TGTGCCAGCAAAGTACGGACAGTAAATTCACCCCTCCACTTT. It yields the protein CASKVRTVNSPLHF.

Points on this clone: Additional DNA sequences in this sample encode the identical CDR3. In DNA form, the CDR3 reads TGTGCCAGCAGTTTTCTTCCAGGGGGATACTATGGCTACACCTTC. Its translation is CASSFLPGGYYGYTF. V gene TRBV27 combines with J gene TRBJ1-2; 7 bases map to TRBD1. The CDR3 is made up of 15 amino acids. CDR1 is MNHEY and CDR2 is SMNVEV in the germline V gene (reference sequence). The V and J ends lost 3 bases and 3 bases, in that order; junction bases with no gene match: 7.

The rearrangement links TRBV5-1 to TRBJ2-5; maybe TRBD2 (5 bases). The V gene's germline CDR1 is SGHRS and CDR2 YFSETQ. Trimming removed 4 bases at V and 0 bases at J, with 13 bases between. This CDR3 is built from 15 residues. CDR3 amino acids: CASSPATGYQETQYF. The DNA of the CDR3 is TGCGCCAGCAGCCCCGCGACGGGATACCAAGAGACCCAGTACTTC.

The chain couples TRBV28 to TRBJ1-2, with D possibly being TRBD1 (5 bases). The V and J ends lost 6 bases and 9 bases respectively, with 20 bases between them. Looked up from germline, CDR1 is MDHEN and CDR2 is SYDVKM. The CDR3 runs 14 residues. CDR3 nucleotides: TGTGCCAGCAGAACTACCGGGACGGCGGAGAGCTACACCTTC. Translated: CASRTTGTAESYTF.

The chain carries TRBV19 and TRBJ1-2; D unresolved. V was clipped by 8 bases and J by 3 bases, with 4 bases between them. The germline CDR1 and CDR2 sequences are LNHDA and SQIVND (reference sequence). The CDR3 extends over 10 amino acids. CDR3 DNA: TGTGCCAGTTATGACTATGGCTACACCTTC. Translating gives CASYDYGYTF.

V is TRBV4-2 and J is TRBJ2-1, with 9 bases aligning to TRBD2. V lost 1 base to trimming and J lost 8 bases; unmatched junction nucleotides: 12. From germline, CDR1 is LGHNA and CDR2 YNFKEQ. The CDR3 is 17 residues long. The CDR3 bases are TGTGCCAGCAGCCAAGCCCCCGGGACTAGCCGCGGGGATGAGCAGTTCTTC. It is translated as CASSQAPGTSRGDEQFF.

Worth noting for this clone: One end of the junction is discordant with germline, which a read error may explain. The gene calls are TRBV27 and TRBJ2-7, with D possibly matching TRBD2 (5 bases). This CDR3 has 14 residues. Germline CDR1 reads MNHEY; CDR2 reads SMNVEV (reference sequence). DNA for the CDR3: TGTGCCAGCAGTTTTGCGGGTCCCTCCTCCGAGCAGTACTTC. Translated, it gives CASSFAGPSSEQYF.

The chain joins TRBV6-5 to TRBJ2-1, with 9 nucleotides matching TRBD2. CDR1 is MNHEY, CDR2 SVGAGI, per germline. The length of the CDR3 is 15 residues. V lost 0 bases and J lost 10; bases outside the gene matches: 7. CDR3 sequence: CASSYSREGQLEQFF. DNA for the CDR3: TGTGCCAGCAGTTACTCGCGGGAGGGCCAGCTCGAGCAGTTCTTC.

The V gene is TRBV5-4, the J gene TRBJ2-1, with 8 bases lining up with TRBD1. V shed 4 bases and J 2 bases; nucleotides not matched to a gene: 11. The germline gives CDR1 SGHNT, CDR2 YYREEE (reference sequence). The CDR3 is 17 residues long. The CDR3 sequence: CASSLQGAGLPYNEQFF. CDR3 bases: TGTGCCAGCAGCCTGCAGGGGGCAGGGTTACCCTACAATGAGCAGTTCTTC.

The genes are TRBV11-1 and TRBJ2-3, with D tentatively TRBD2 (6 bases). Trimming removed 3 bases from V and 0 bases from J, with 10 bases in between. The CDR3 covers 15 residues. Germline loops: CDR1 SGHAT, CDR2 FQDESV (reference sequence). The CDR3 DNA reads TGTGCCAGCAGCTTCCTAGCGAAGAGCACAGATACGCAGTATTTT. Translating it yields CASSFLAKSTDTQYF.

V usage is TRBV7-2 and J usage is TRBJ2-7; D remains ambiguous. This CDR3 has 14 residues. V was trimmed by 5 bases and J by 5 bases, leaving 16 bases between them. Germline lookup yields CDR1 SGHTA and CDR2 FQGNSA. As DNA, the CDR3 is TGTGCCAGCAGCACAAGGGTCAAGCCCGACGAGCAGTACTTC. Amino acids: CASSTRVKPDEQYF. Drawing the rest from reference TRBV7-2 and TRBJ2-7, the complete variable domain is GAGVSQSPSNKVTEKGKDVELRCDPISGHTALYWYRQSLGQGLEFLIYFQGNSAPDKSGLPSDRFSAERTGGSVSTLTIQRTQQEDSAVYLCASSTRVKPDEQYFGPGTRLTVT.

V gene TRBV28 combines with J gene TRBJ1-3, with D unresolved. Trimming took 9 bases from V and 2 from J, leaving 14 bases between them. This CDR3 is built from 14 residues. The V gene's germline CDR1 is MDHEN and CDR2 SYDVKM. The CDR3 DNA reads TGTGCCAGTCGCGACACGGCGGCTGGAAACACCATATATTTT. Amino acids: CASRDTAAGNTIYF. The full variable domain, in which reference TRBV28 and TRBJ1-3 provide the parts outside the CDR3, is DVKVTQSSRYLVKRTGEKVFLECVQDMDHENMFWYRQDPGLGLRLIYFSYDVKMKEKGDIPEGYSVSREKKERFSLILESASTNQTSMYLCASRDTAAGNTIYFGEGSWLTVV.